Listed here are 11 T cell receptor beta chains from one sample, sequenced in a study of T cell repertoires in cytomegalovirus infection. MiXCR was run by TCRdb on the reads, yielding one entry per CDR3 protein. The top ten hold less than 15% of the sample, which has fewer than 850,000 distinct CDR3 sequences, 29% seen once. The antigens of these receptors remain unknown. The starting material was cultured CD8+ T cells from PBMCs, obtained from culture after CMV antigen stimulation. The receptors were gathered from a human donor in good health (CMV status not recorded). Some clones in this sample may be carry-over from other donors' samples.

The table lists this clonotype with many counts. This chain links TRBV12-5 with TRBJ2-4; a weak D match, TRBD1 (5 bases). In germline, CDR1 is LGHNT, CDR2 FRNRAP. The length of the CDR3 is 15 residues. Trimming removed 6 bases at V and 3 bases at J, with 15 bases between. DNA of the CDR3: TGTGCTAGTGGCCCGGACATCGGCGACAAAAACATTCAGTACTTC. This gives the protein CASGPDIGDKNIQYF.

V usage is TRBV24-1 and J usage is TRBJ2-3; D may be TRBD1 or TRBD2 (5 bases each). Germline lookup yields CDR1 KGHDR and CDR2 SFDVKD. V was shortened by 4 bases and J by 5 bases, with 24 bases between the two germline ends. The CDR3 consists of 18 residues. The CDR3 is CATSDSLDSPGQGDTQYF. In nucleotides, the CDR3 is TGTGCCACCAGTGACTCCCTCGACAGCCCGGGGCAGGGAGATACGCAGTATTTT.

The CDR3 coding sequence is TGTGCCAGCAGCCCCCCCGACAGCTTTCCCCGCTACACCTTC. Its translation is CASSPPDSFPRYTF. The rearrangement links TRBV7-9 to TRBJ1-2; D is possibly TRBD1 (5 bases). The V end lost 5 bases, the J end lost 9 bases, and 19 bases lay between the germline ends. Per the germline V gene, CDR1 is SEHNR and CDR2 is FQNEAQ (reference sequence). CDR3 length equals 14 residues.

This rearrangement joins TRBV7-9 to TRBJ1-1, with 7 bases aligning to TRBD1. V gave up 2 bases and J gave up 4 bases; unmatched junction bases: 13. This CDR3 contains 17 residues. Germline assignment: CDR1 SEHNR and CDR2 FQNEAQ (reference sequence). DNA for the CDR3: TGTGCCAGCAGCTTACCAGGGGGTGGGGGGGTGGGCACTGAAGCTTTCTTT. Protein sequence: CASSLPGGGGVGTEAFF. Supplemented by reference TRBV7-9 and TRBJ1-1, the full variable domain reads DTGVSQNPRHKITKRGQNVTFRCDPISEHNRLYWYRQTLGQGPEFLTYFQNEAQLEKSRLLSDRFSAERPKGSFSTLEIQRTEQGDSAMYLCASSLPGGGGVGTEAFFGQGTRLTVV.

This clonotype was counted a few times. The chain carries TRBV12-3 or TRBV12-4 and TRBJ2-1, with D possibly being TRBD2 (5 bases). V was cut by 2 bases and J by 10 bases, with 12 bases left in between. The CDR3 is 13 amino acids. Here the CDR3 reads CASSLSSNYEQFF. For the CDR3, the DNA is TGTGCCAGCAGTTTATCTAGCAACTACGAGCAGTTCTTC.

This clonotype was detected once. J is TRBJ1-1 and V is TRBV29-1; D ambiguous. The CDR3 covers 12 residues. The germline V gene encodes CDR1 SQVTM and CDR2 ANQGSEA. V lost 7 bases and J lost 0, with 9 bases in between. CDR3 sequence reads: CSAQGVNTEAFF. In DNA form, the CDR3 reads TGCAGCGCACAAGGAGTGAACACTGAAGCTTTCTTT.

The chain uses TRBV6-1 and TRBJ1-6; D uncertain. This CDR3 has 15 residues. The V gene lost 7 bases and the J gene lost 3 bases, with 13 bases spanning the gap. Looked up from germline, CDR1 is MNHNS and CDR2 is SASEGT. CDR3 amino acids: CASMEDGYYNSPLHF. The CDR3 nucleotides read TGTGCCAGCATGGAAGACGGCTACTATAATTCACCCCTCCACTTT.

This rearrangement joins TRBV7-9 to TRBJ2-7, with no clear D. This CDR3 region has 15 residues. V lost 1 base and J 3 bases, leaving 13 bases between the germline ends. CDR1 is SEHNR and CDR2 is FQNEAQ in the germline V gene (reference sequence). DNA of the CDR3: TGTGCCAGCAGCTTAGAGGACGACGGGCTCTACGAGCAGTACTTC. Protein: CASSLEDDGLYEQYF.

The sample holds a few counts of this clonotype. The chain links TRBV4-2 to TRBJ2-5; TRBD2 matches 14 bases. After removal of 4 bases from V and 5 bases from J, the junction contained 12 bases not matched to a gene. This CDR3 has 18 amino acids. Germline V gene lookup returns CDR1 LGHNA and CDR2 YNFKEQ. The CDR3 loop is CASSPRLAGGRSNETQYF. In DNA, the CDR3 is TGTGCCAGCAGCCCGAGACTAGCGGGGGGGCGTAGCAATGAGACCCAGTACTTC.

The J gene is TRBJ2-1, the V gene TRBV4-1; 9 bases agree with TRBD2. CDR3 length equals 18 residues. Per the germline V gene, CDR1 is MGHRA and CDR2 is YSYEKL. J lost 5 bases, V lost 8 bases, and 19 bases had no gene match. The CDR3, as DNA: TGCGCCAGCTCCCAAAGAGCTAGCGGGACCCAAGGGAACAATGAGCAGTTCTTC. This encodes CASSQRASGTQGNNEQFF.

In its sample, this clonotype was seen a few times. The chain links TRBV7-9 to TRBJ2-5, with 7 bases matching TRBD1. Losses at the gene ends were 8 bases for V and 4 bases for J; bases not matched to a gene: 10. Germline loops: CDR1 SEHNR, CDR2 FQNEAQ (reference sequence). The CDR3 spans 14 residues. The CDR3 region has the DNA TGTGCCAGCGGTGGAACAGGGGCCATAGAGACCCAGTACTTC. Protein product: CASGGTGAIETQYF.